The rows below give T cell receptor beta chains drawn from one sample of a study of cytomegalovirus exposure and HLA in healthy donors. Method: immunoSEQ multiplex PCR; TCRdb's copy keeps in-frame clones and lacks some. The sample lists about 170,000 clones, nearly 80% occurring once. The sequenced sample consisted of PBMCs. These receptors were taken from a woman in her fifties or sixties in good health and CMV-seropositive. CDR3s include the opening cysteine and the closing phenylalanine or tryptophan. D genes are given only for firm matches. Clone size appears in some rows only: once, few, many, or a class for an expanded clone.

TGTGCCAGCGTTGAGTTCGGGGGGTACTCCTACAATGAGCAGTTCTTC	CASVEFGGYSYNEQFF	TRBD2	.	TRBV2	TRBJ2-1
TGTGCCAGCAGTCCGGGACAGGGAAGGTCTGGGGCCAACGTCCTGACTTTC	CASSPGQGRSGANVLTF	TRBD1	.	TRBV2	TRBJ2-6
TGCGCCAGCAGCTTGAACGGACGGGGCACTGAAGCTTTCTTT	CASSLNGRGTEAFF	.	.	TRBV5-1	TRBJ1-1
TGTGCCAGCAGTTCGACACGGAGCACAGATACGCAGTATTTT	CASSSTRSTDTQYF	.	once	TRBV27	TRBJ2-3
TGCAGCGTTGCGGGAGGGCAAGATACGCAGTATTTT	CSVAGGQDTQYF	TRBD2	.	TRBV29-1	TRBJ2-3
TGTGCCATCAGTGAGTCCCGGGGAGGAAACACCATATATTTT	CAISESRGGNTIYF	.	.	TRBV10-3	TRBJ1-3
TGTGCCAGCAGTGGGGTAGCGGGAGTATCTTATACGCAGTATTTT	CASSGVAGVSYTQYF	TRBD2	.	TRBV2	TRBJ2-3
TGTGCCAGCAGCCCACGAGAGAATAGCGGGAGGGCCCACGAGCAGTACTTC	CASSPRENSGRAHEQYF	TRBD2	.	TRBV9	TRBJ2-7
TGTGCCAGCGCTACAGGGGGGGCGTACAATGAGCAGTTCTTC	CASATGGAYNEQFF	.	.	TRBV18	TRBJ2-1
TGTGCCTCCGGGACAGGGCTTGAGTCACCCCTCCACTTT	CASGTGLESPLHF	TRBD1	many	TRBV30	TRBJ1-6
TGTGCCAGCAACCCCCGGGGACAGGGAGGCGAGCAGTACTTC	CASNPRGQGGEQYF	TRBD1	.	TRBV27	TRBJ2-7
TGTGCCTGGTACAGGGTAGGGTGTCCCAGCGAAGTTACGTACTTC	CAWYRVGCPSEVTYF	.	.	TRBV30	TRBJ2-5
TGTGCCAGTAGTATACGGGGGGCAGGGCAGCCCCAGCATTTT	CASSIRGAGQPQHF	.	once	TRBV19	TRBJ1-5
TGTGCCAGCAGTTACACGACAGGGGGGGGAAATGAAAAACTGTTTTTT	CASSYTTGGGNEKLFF	TRBD1	once	TRBV6-6	TRBJ1-4
TGTGCCTGGAGTGTACGGGGTCACACAGATACGCAGTATTTT	CAWSVRGHTDTQYF	.	.	TRBV30	TRBJ2-3
TGTGCCAGCAGCTTAAGGGGGCTTAACTATGGCTACACCTTC	CASSLRGLNYGYTF	TRBD1	.	TRBV7-8	TRBJ1-2
TGTGCCAGCAGCTTACGGACAGGTGAGATGAACACTGAAGCTTTCTTT	CASSLRTGEMNTEAFF	TRBD1	.	TRBV7-9	TRBJ1-1
TGTGCCAGCAGCTCCGTAGCGGGGGGGATAAGCACAGATACGCAGTATTTT	CASSSVAGGISTDTQYF	TRBD2	few	TRBV7-2	TRBJ2-3
TGTGCCAGCTGTAGCGGGGTCTCCTACAATGAGCAGTTCTTC	CASCSGVSYNEQFF	TRBD2	.	TRBV18	TRBJ2-1
TGTGCCAGCAGTCCGACAGGGAATAATTCACCCCTCCACTTT	CASSPTGNNSPLHF	TRBD1	.	TRBV2	TRBJ1-6
TGTGCCAGCAGCTTTAACGGGGGGTACAATGAGCAGTTCTTC	CASSFNGGYNEQFF	TRBD2	.	TRBV7-2	TRBJ2-1
TGTGCCATTTACCCCGGGACTAGCGCCCACAATGAGCAGTTCTTC	CAIYPGTSAHNEQFF	TRBD2	.	TRBV10-3	TRBJ2-1
TGTGCCAGCAGCGAGGGACAGGCGACTGAAGCTTTCTTT	CASSEGQATEAFF	TRBD1	.	TRBV9	TRBJ1-1
TGTGCCAGCAGTCAGACTAGCGCTGGCACAGATACGCAGTATTTT	CASSQTSAGTDTQYF	TRBD2	once	TRBV11-2	TRBJ2-3
TGTGCCAGCAGCTTAGGGGACAGATCCAGTATAACGGAGACCCAGTACTTC	CASSLGDRSSITETQYF	TRBD1	few	TRBV7-2	TRBJ2-5
TGTGCCAGCAAGCCCGACAGGATGAACACCGGGGAGCTGTTTTTT	CASKPDRMNTGELFF	.	once	TRBV28	TRBJ2-2
TGCAGCGTCCGGATGGACGGGATCTACAATGAGCAGTTCTTC	CSVRMDGIYNEQFF	.	.	TRBV29-1	TRBJ2-1
TGTGCCAGTAAATTCACAGGGGCGGTTCAGCCCCAGCATTTT	CASKFTGAVQPQHF	TRBD1	.	TRBV19	TRBJ1-5
TGTGCCAGCTCAACGACAGGGGGCGAGTCAACCCAGTACTTC	CASSTTGGESTQYF	TRBD1	once	TRBV18	TRBJ2-5
TGTGCCAGCAGTCGGAGTTACGTATCCTACGAGCAGTACTTC	CASSRSYVSYEQYF	.	.	TRBV6-6	TRBJ2-7
TGTGCCAGCAGCGAGACAGGGGAGGGTTACGAGCAGTACTTC	CASSETGEGYEQYF	.	.	TRBV6-5	TRBJ2-7
TGTGCCAGCAGTTACTCCGGACAGGGAAAATACACCTTC	CASSYSGQGKYTF	TRBD1	.	TRBV6-5	TRBJ1-2
TGTGCCAGCGTGGACAGAGTCCCCGATTTT	CASVDRVPDF	.	.	TRBV6-1	TRBJ2-3
TGCGCCAGCAGTCAATCGGGGCAGGCGAATGAGCAGTTCTTC	CASSQSGQANEQFF	.	.	TRBV23-1	TRBJ2-1
TGTGCCAGCAGGGCGGCGGCGTATTCCGAGCAGTACTTC	CASRAAAYSEQYF	.	once	TRBV6-1	TRBJ2-7
TGTGCCAGCAGCCGGGGACACTACGAGCAGTACTTC	CASSRGHYEQYF	.	once	TRBV7-9	TRBJ2-7
TGTGCCACCGTGCCGAGCGGGGGCTACAATGAGCAGTTCTTC	CATVPSGGYNEQFF	TRBD2	.	TRBV7-9	TRBJ2-1